These T cell receptor beta chains were read from a single sample in a study of blood T cell repertoires in COVID-19. The repertoire was sequenced with immunoSEQ multiplex PCR; TCRdb's copy has only in-frame clones and lacks some. The sample yields about 200,000 clones, around 83% seen once. Sequencing input: peripheral blood. The source of these receptors is a human donor in a cohort sampled during active COVID-19. Both conserved end residues are part of each CDR3. A D gene is named only where the DNA matches it firmly. The size of a clone is reported for some rows only, either as once, few or many, or as a class for expanded clones.

CASREQGLGNSPLHF TGTGCCAGCAGGGAACAGGGGCTGGGTAATTCACCCCTCCACTTT . TRBJ1-6 TRBV2 TRBD1
CASSLGQPTGANVLTF TGTGCCAGCAGCTTAGGCCAACCTACTGGGGCCAACGTCCTGACTTTC . TRBJ2-6 TRBV7-2 .
CASSSSRTSGRRGSYEQYF TGTGCCAGCAGCAGTAGTCGGACTAGCGGGAGACGGGGGAGCTACGAGCAGTACTTC many TRBJ2-7 TRBV11-2 TRBD2
CASSHSGSSYNEQFF TGTGCCAGCAGCCATAGCGGGAGCTCCTACAATGAGCAGTTCTTC . TRBJ2-1 TRBV6-5 TRBD2
CASSQDQGYEKLFF TGTGCCAGCAGCCAAGACCAGGGGTATGAAAAACTGTTTTTT . TRBJ1-4 TRBV4-2 .
CASSEWTDRNTEAFF TGCGCCAGCAGTGAATGGACAGACAGGAACACTGAAGCTTTCTTT few TRBJ1-1 TRBV10-1 .
CASSRGLAGGSSYNEQFF TGTGCCAGCAGCCGGGGACTAGCGGGAGGAAGCTCCTACAATGAGCAGTTCTTC . TRBJ2-1 TRBV11-3 TRBD2
CASSPGQGASYEQYF TGTGCCAGTAGTCCGGGACAGGGGGCTTCCTACGAGCAGTACTTC . TRBJ2-7 TRBV19 TRBD1
CASSPTRTGDTEAFF TGTGCCAGCAGTCCCACCCGGACAGGGGACACTGAAGCTTTCTTT . TRBJ1-1 TRBV27 TRBD1
CASTRLLWTSGGHEQYF TGTGCCAGCACTCGGCTCCTTTGGACTAGCGGGGGTCACGAGCAGTACTTC . TRBJ2-7 TRBV2 TRBD2
CASSLASGRVGDTQYF TGTGCCAGCAGCTTAGCGTCGGGCAGGGTGGGTGATACGCAGTATTTT . TRBJ2-3 TRBV7-9 .
CASSTVSSTKYF TGTGCCAGCAGCACAGTTTCCTCCACAAAGTACTTC once TRBJ2-7 TRBV11-2 .
CATSREQLNTEAFF TGTGCCACCAGCAGAGAACAGTTGAACACTGAAGCTTTCTTT . TRBJ1-1 TRBV15 .
CASSLEQGDDEQYF TGTGCCAGCAGTTTAGAACAGGGTGACGACGAGCAGTACTTC . TRBJ2-7 TRBV27 .
CASGNRGGGGYTF TGTGCCAGCGGAAACCGGGGGGGAGGTGGCTACACCTTC . TRBJ1-2 TRBV18 .
CASSRTSLTYEQYF TGTGCCAGCAGCAGGACTTCCCTCACCTACGAGCAGTACTTC . TRBJ2-7 TRBV7-2 .
CASSLVAGAWYGYTF TGTGCCAGCAGCTTAGTCGCAGGGGCCTGGTATGGCTACACCTTC . TRBJ1-2 TRBV7-2 .
CASSKTSGRALDTGELFF TGTGCCAGTAGTAAGACTAGCGGGAGGGCCTTGGACACCGGGGAGCTGTTTTTT . TRBJ2-2 TRBV19 TRBD2
CASSRKFSQGGGLYEQYF TGTGCCAGCAGCCGAAAATTCTCCCAGGGCGGGGGACTCTACGAGCAGTACTTC . TRBJ2-7 TRBV27 TRBD2
CSASRGGVSNQPQHF TGCAGTGCTAGTCGGGGGGGGGTTAGCAATCAGCCCCAGCATTTT few TRBJ1-5 TRBV20-1 .